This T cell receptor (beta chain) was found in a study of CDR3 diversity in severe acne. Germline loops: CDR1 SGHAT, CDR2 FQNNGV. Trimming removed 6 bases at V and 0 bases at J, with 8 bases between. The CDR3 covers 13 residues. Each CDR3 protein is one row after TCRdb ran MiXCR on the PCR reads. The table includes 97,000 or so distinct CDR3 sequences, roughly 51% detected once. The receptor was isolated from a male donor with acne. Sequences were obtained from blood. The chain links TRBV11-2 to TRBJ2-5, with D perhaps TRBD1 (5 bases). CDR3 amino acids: CASSRQYQETQYF. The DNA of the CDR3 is TGTGCCAGCAGTCGACAGTACCAAGAGACCCAGTACTTC.